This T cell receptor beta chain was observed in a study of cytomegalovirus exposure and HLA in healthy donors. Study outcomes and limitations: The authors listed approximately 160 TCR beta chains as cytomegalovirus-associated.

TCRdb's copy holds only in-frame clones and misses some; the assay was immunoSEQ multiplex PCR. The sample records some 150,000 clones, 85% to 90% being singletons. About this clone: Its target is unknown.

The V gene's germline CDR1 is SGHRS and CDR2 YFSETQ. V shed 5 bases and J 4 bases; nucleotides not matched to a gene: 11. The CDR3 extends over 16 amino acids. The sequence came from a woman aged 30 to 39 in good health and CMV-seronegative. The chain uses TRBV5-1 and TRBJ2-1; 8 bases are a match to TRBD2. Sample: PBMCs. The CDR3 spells CASRLNPGGTYNEQFF. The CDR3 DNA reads TGCGCCAGCAGGTTAAACCCGGGGGGGACATACAATGAGCAGTTCTTC.